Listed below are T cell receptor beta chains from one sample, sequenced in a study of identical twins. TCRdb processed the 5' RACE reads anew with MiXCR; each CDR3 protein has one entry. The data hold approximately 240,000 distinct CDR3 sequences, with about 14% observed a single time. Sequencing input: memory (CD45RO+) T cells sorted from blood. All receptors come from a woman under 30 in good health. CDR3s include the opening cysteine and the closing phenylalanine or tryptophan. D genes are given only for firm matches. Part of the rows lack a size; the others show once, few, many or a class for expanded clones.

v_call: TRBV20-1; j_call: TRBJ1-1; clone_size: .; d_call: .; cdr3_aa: CSASPGVHEAFF; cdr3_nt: TGCAGTGCTAGCCCAGGCGTTCATGAAGCTTTCTTT
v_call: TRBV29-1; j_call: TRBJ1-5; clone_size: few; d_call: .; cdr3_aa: CSVAASNQPQHF; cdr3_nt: TGCAGCGTTGCTGCTAGCAATCAGCCCCAGCATTTT
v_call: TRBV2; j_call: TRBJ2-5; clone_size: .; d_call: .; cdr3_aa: CASRRWEETQYF; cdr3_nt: TGTGCCAGCAGGCGGTGGGAAGAGACCCAGTACTTC
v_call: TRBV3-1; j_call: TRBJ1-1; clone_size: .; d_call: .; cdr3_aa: CASSQAGRNTEAFF; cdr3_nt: TGTGCCAGCAGCCAAGCTGGTCGGAACACTGAAGCTTTCTTT
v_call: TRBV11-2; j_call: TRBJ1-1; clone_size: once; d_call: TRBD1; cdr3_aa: CASSSEAGGTEAFF; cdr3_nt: TGTGCCAGCAGCTCCGAGGCAGGGGGCACTGAAGCTTTCTTT
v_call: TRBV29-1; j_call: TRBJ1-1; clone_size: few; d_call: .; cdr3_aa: CSVRTDLKNTEAFF; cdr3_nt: TGCAGCGTGCGGACGGATCTGAAGAACACTGAAGCTTTCTTT
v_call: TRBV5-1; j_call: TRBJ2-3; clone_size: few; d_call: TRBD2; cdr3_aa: CASSRVQAAGVGGRDTQYF; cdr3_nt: TGCGCCAGCAGCCGGGTTCAAGCGGCGGGAGTAGGCGGGAGAGATACGCAGTATTTT
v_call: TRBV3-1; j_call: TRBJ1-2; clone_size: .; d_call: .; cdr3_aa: CASSRFGRTEVNYGYTF; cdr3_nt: TGTGCCAGCAGCCGATTCGGGCGGACCGAAGTCAACTATGGCTACACCTTC
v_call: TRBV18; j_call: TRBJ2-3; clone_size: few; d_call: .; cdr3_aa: CASSPFGGSGTDTQYF; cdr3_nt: TGTGCCAGCTCACCCTTTGGGGGTTCTGGGACAGATACGCAGTATTTT
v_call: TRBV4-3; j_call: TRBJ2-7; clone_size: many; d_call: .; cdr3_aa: CASSQDLLGTYEQYF; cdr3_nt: TGCGCCAGCAGCCAAGACCTTCTTGGGACCTACGAGCAGTACTTC
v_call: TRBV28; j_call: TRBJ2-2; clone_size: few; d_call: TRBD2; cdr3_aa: CAGRGALYTGELFF; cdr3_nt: TGTGCCGGGCGGGGGGCGTTATACACCGGGGAGCTGTTTTTT
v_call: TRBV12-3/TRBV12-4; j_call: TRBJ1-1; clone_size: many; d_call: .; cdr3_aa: CASSLWENTEAFF; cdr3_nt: TGTGCCAGCAGTTTATGGGAGAACACTGAAGCTTTCTTT
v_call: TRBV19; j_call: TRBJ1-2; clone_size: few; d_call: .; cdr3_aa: CASMFPGTLDYTF; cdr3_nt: TGTGCCAGTATGTTTCCAGGAACGTTGGACTACACCTTC
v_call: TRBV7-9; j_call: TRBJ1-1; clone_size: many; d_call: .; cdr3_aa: CASSPGGSTEAFF; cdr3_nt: TGTGCCAGCAGCCCCGGAGGGAGCACTGAAGCTTTCTTT
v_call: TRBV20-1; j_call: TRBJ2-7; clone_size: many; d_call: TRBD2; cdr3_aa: CSARDQREPYEQYF; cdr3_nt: TGCAGTGCTAGAGATCAGCGGGAGCCCTACGAGCAGTACTTC
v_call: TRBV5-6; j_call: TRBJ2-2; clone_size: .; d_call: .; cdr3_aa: CASSFRGLTNTGELFF; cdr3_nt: TGTGCCAGCAGCTTCCGGGGGCTAACGAACACCGGGGAGCTGTTTTTT
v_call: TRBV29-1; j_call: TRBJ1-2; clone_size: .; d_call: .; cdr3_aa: CSGLIGDGYTF; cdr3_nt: TGCAGCGGTCTTATCGGGGATGGCTACACCTTC